These 12 T cell receptor beta chains were sequenced from one sample in a study of cytomegalovirus exposure and HLA in healthy donors. The PCR made use of 60 Vbeta and 13 Jbeta primers. Using immunoSEQ multiplex PCR, the repertoire was profiled, and TCRdb retains in-frame clones only, with some absent. The table has 120,000 or so clones, roughly 77% seen once. The sequenced sample consisted of PBMCs. Receptors were obtained from a man aged 18 to 30 in good health and CMV-seronegative.

V and J are TRBV7-3 and TRBJ2-5, with 13 nucleotides matching TRBD2. The V and J ends lost 5 bases and 3 bases, in that order; junction bases with no gene match: 3. Germline CDR1 reads SGHTA; CDR2 reads FQGTGA. This CDR3 spans 15 amino acids. The CDR3 region has the DNA TGTGCCAGCAGCCTACTAGCGGGGGGGAAAGAGACCCAGTACTTC. It encodes CASSLLAGGKETQYF.

This clone was detected only once. The rearrangement joins TRBV14 to TRBJ1-3; 7 nucleotides agree with TRBD1. The CDR3 loop spans 15 amino acids. Germline V gene data show CDR1 as SGHDN and CDR2 as FVKESK. Germline trimming cut 4 bases from V and 0 bases from J; bases unmatched to any gene: 3. The CDR3: CASSRDSRSGNTIYF. Written as DNA, the CDR3 is TGTGCCAGCAGCCGGGACAGCCGCTCTGGAAACACCATATATTTT.

The chain employs TRBV4-2 and TRBJ2-6, with TRBD2 matching over 12 bases. CDR1 is LGHNA, CDR2 YNFKEQ, per germline. V lost 0 bases and J lost 1; bases outside the gene matches: 1. The CDR3 extends over 18 amino acids. CDR3 in amino acids: CASSQDLAGGSGANVLTF. The CDR3 DNA sequence: TGTGCCAGCAGCCAAGATCTAGCGGGGGGGTCTGGGGCCAACGTCCTGACTTTC.

This rearrangement joins TRBV7-9 to TRBJ1-1, with a possible D match to TRBD1 (6 bases). The V end lost 4 bases, the J end lost 0 bases, and 21 bases lay between the germline ends. CDR1 is SEHNR and CDR2 is FQNEAQ in the germline V gene (reference sequence). The CDR3 has 18 residues. The DNA of the CDR3 is TGTGCCAGCAGCTCCGTGGGAGGAAGGGGGGGAATGAACACTGAAGCTTTCTTT. It codes for CASSSVGGRGGMNTEAFF.

This rearrangement joins TRBV9 to TRBJ1-2; a possible D gene is TRBD1 (6 bases). V was cut by 1 base and J by 4 bases, with 14 bases left in between. The CDR3 length is 15 residues. The germline CDR1 and CDR2 sequences are SGDLS and YYNGEE. The CDR3 bases are TGTGCCAGCAGCGTACAGGGGAGGGGAGTCTATGGCTACACCTTC. Translated, it gives CASSVQGRGVYGYTF.

The chain joins TRBV2 to TRBJ1-2; TRBD1 matches at 8 bases. The CDR3 covers 16 residues. V was pared by 3 bases and J by 3 bases, with 9 bases of the junction left unmatched. Looked up from germline, CDR1 is SNHLY and CDR2 is FYNNEI. Written as DNA, the CDR3 is TGTGCCAGCAGTGAGGGCCGACAGGGGACCCACTATGGCTACACCTTC. It yields the protein CASSEGRQGTHYGYTF.

This clone appeared once. CDR3 DNA sequence: TGTGCCAGCAGCCCGGAAATAGGACAGAACTATCATGGCTACACCTTC. Protein product: CASSPEIGQNYHGYTF. V and J are TRBV4-2 and TRBJ1-2; TRBD1 is a possible D gene (6 bases). V dropped 4 bases and J dropped 6 bases, with 21 bases sitting between them. CDR1 is LGHNA, CDR2 YNFKEQ, per germline. The CDR3 runs to 16 residues.

The chain carries TRBV7-2 and TRBJ2-7; 8 bases agree with TRBD2. The trim removed 2 bases at V and 1 base at J, leaving 4 bases unmatched. Germline V gene lookup returns CDR1 SGHTA and CDR2 FQGNSA. The length of the CDR3 is 15 residues. This CDR3 reads CASSLMRGASYEQYF. The CDR3 DNA follows: TGTGCCAGCAGCTTAATGCGGGGGGCATCCTACGAGCAGTACTTC.

This chain joins TRBV11-2 and TRBJ1-2; no reliable D call. This CDR3 spans 17 amino acids. Germline loops: CDR1 SGHAT, CDR2 FQNNGV. The ends were cut back, 0 bases at V and 3 bases at J, with 17 bases in the middle. The CDR3 coding sequence is TGTGCCAGCAGCTTAGATCAGGAACAGACCTTTGACTATGGCTACACCTTC. Translated, it gives CASSLDQEQTFDYGYTF.

This clone was seen only a few times. The chain has TRBV4-3 and TRBJ2-6, with a weak D call TRBD2 (6 bases). Germline CDR1 LGHNA, CDR2 YSLEER. Trimming removed 1 base from V and 10 bases from J, with 11 bases in between. The CDR3 totals 14 residues. The CDR3 sequence is CASSQVSGRNVLTF. Written as DNA, the CDR3 is TGCGCCAGCAGCCAAGTTAGCGGTAGAAACGTCCTGACTTTC.

The chain combines TRBV6-1 with TRBJ1-1, with D possibly TRBD1 on 6 matching bases. Per germline, CDR1 MNHNS and CDR2 SASEGT. V lost 7 bases and J 0 bases, leaving 15 bases between the germline ends. The CDR3 length is 15 residues. CDR3 coding DNA: TGTGCCAGCACCCCGACAGGCTCCGTGAACACTGAAGCTTTCTTT. Translation gives CASTPTGSVNTEAFF.

V is TRBV5-4 and J is TRBJ2-1, with a weak D call TRBD2 (7 bases). The germline V gene has CDR1 SGHNT and CDR2 YYREEE (reference sequence). This CDR3 has 16 amino acids. The ends were cut back, 3 bases at V and 0 bases at J, with 13 bases in the middle. The CDR3 reads CASSSGGGSSYNEQFF. In DNA, the CDR3 is TGTGCCAGCAGCTCGGGGGGCGGGAGCTCCTACAATGAGCAGTTCTTC.